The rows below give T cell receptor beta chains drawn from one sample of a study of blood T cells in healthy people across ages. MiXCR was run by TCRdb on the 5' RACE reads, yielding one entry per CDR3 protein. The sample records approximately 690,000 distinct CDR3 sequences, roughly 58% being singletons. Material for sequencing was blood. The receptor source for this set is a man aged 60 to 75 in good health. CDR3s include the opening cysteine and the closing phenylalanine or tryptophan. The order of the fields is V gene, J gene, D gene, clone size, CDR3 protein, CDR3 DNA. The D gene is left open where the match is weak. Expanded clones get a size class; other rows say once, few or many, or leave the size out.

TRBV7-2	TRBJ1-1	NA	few	CASSLTTNTEAFF	TGTGCCAGCAGCTTAACCACGAACACTGAAGCTTTCTTT
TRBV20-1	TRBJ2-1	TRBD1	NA	CSARLYRDRGRNEQFF	TGCAGTGCTAGACTCTACCGGGACAGGGGGCGGAATGAGCAGTTCTTC
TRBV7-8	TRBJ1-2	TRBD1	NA	CASSLGGGQDVVGYTF	TGTGCCAGCAGCTTAGGGGGGGGACAGGACGTCGTAGGCTACACCTTC
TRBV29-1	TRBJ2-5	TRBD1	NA	CSVRTGTGEQYF	TGCAGCGTACGGACAGGGACGGGGGAGCAGTACTTC
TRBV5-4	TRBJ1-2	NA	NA	CASSSGNWDGYTF	TGTGCCAGCAGCTCAGGGAATTGGGATGGCTACACCTTC
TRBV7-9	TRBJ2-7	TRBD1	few	CASSETGTGNSYEQYF	TGTGCCAGCAGCGAGACAGGGACAGGGAATAGCTACGAGCAGTACTTC
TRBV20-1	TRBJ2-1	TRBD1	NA	CSAGAGQGGYNEQFF	TGCAGTGCGGGAGCGGGACAGGGGGGCTACAATGAGCAGTTCTTC
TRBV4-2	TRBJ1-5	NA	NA	CASAWDLGNQPQHF	TGTGCCAGCGCCTGGGACTTGGGCAATCAGCCCCAGCATTTT
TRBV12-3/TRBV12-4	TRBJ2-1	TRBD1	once	CASTTGQGYNEQFF	TGTGCCAGCACTACGGGACAGGGGTACAATGAGCAGTTCTTC
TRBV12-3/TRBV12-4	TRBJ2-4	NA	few	CASSDLVGAKNIQYF	TGTGCCAGCAGTGATTTGGTCGGAGCCAAAAACATTCAGTACTTC
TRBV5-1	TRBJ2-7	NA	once	CASSLSSIGRYNEQYF	TGCGCCAGCAGCCTCTCCTCTATCGGGAGATACAATGAGCAGTACTTC
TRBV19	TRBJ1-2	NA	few	CASSGQNYGYTF	TGTGCCAGTAGTGGACAGAACTATGGCTACACCTTC
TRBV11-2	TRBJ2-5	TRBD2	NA	CASSPGGGARNEQYF	TGTGCCAGCAGCCCCGGCGGGGGGGCCAGGAATGAGCAGTACTTC
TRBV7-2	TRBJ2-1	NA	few	CASSSPGRHNEQFF	TGTGCCAGCAGCTCCCCCGGTCGACACAATGAGCAGTTCTTC
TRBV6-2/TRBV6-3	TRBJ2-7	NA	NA	CASSYSGWGLEQYF	TGTGCCAGCAGTTACTCGGGTTGGGGGCTCGAGCAGTACTTC
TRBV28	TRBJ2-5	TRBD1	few	CASSRPGQDQETQYF	TGTGCCAGCAGCCGCCCGGGACAGGATCAAGAGACCCAGTACTTC
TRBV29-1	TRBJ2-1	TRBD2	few	CSVLPPSGGHNEQFF	TGCAGCGTTCTCCCCCCTAGCGGGGGCCACAATGAGCAGTTCTTC
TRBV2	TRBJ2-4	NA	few	CASRTGINIQYF	TGTGCCAGCAGAACTGGGATAAACATTCAGTACTTC
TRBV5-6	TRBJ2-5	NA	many	CASSFKGPSETQYF	TGTGCCAGCAGCTTTAAGGGGCCCAGCGAGACCCAGTACTTC
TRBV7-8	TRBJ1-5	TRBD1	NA	CASSLATGTGENQPQHF	TGTGCCAGCAGCTTAGCTACAGGGACAGGGGAAAATCAGCCCCAGCATTTT
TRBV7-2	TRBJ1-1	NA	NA	CASSLQENTEAFF	TGTGCCAGCAGTCTACAGGAGAACACTGAAGCTTTCTTT
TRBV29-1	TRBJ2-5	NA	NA	CSFWGEGETQYF	TGCTCCTTTTGGGGAGAAGGGGAGACCCAGTACTTC
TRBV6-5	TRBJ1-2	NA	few	CASRQGTAAYGYTF	TGTGCCAGCAGACAAGGGACCGCCGCATATGGCTACACCTTC
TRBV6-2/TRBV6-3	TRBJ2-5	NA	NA	CATGLLGQETQYF	TGTGCCACCGGGCTCTTAGGGCAAGAGACCCAGTACTTC
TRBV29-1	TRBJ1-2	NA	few	CSVEVVGRTSGYTF	TGCAGCGTTGAAGTAGTAGGTAGGACGTCGGGCTACACCTTC
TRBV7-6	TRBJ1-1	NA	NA	CASSSSQGIEVTEAFF	TGTGCCAGCAGCTCCTCACAGGGAATAGAAGTCACTGAAGCTTTCTTT
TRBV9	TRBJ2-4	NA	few	CASSVGGGLAKNIQYF	TGTGCCAGCAGCGTAGGTGGGGGCCTAGCCAAAAACATTCAGTACTTC
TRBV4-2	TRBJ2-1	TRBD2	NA	CASSHPKGASGGNEQFF	TGTGCCAGCAGCCACCCCAAGGGGGCTAGCGGGGGGAATGAGCAGTTCTTC
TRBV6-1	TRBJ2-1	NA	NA	CASSQRDSRTYNEQFF	TGTGCCAGCAGCCAACGGGACTCCCGGACTTACAATGAGCAGTTCTTC
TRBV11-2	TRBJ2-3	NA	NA	CASSPVRSPTDTQYF	TGTGCCAGCAGCCCGGTGCGGAGTCCCACAGATACGCAGTATTTT
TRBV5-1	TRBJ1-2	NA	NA	CASSEDGYYGYTF	TGCGCCAGCAGCGAGGACGGCTACTATGGCTACACCTTC
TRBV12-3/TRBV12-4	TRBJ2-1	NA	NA	CASSKQGVDEQFF	TGTGCCAGCAGTAAACAGGGTGTGGATGAGCAGTTCTTC
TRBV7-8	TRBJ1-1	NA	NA	CASTSRSLNTEAFF	TGTGCCAGCACCTCTCGCAGCCTGAACACTGAAGCTTTCTTT